This T cell receptor beta chain came from a study of glioma-infiltrating T cells after dendritic cell vaccination. Study-level information: Patients had newly diagnosed or recurrent glioblastoma and received dendritic cell vaccines.

The assay was immunoSEQ multiplex PCR, and TCRdb's table has in-frame clones only and misses some. The sample lists tens of thousands of clones, approximately 80% occurring once. The TCR was taken from a human donor with glioblastoma. The sample in question was blood, obtained before dendritic cell vaccination.

DNA of the CDR3: TGTGCCAGTAGTCCCGCGAGAGGGATGAACACTGAAGCTTTCTTT. This translates into CASSPARGMNTEAFF. The chain is built from TRBV19 and TRBJ1-1; D remains unclear. Trimming removed 5 bases at V and 0 bases at J, with 13 bases between. CDR1 is LNHDA, CDR2 SQIVND, per germline (reference sequence). The CDR3 is made up of 15 amino acids.